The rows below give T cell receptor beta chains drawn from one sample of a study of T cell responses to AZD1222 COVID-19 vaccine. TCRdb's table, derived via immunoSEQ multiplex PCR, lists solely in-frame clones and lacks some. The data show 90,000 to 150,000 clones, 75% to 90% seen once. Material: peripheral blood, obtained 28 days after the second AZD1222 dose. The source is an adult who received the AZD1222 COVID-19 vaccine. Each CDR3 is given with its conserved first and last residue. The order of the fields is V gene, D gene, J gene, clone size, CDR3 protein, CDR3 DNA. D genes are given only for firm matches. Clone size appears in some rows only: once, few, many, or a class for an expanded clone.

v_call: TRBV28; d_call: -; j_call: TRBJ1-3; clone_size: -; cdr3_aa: CASSTAGTGNTIYF; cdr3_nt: TGTGCCAGCAGCACGGCAGGGACTGGAAACACCATATATTTT
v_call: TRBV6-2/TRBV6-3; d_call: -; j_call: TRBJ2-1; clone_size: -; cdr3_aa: CASSLLDEQFF; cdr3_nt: TGTGCCAGCAGCCTACTAGATGAGCAGTTCTTC
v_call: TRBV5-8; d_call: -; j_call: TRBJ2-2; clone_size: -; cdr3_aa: CASSASRASGELFF; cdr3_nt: TGTGCCAGCAGCGCGTCCAGGGCGAGCGGGGAGCTGTTTTTT
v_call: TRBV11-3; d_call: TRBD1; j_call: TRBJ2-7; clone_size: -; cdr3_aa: CASSLEAGGNEQYF; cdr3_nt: TGTGCCAGCAGCTTAGAAGCAGGGGGCAACGAGCAGTACTTC
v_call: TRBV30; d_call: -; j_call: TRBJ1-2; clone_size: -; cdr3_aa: CARTLIGGSYGYTF; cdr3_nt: TGTGCCCGGACTCTAATTGGGGGCAGCTATGGCTACACCTTC
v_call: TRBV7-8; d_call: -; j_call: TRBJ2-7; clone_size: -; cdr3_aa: CASSFGGADYEQYF; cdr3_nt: TGTGCCAGCAGCTTTGGGGGCGCGGACTACGAGCAGTACTTC
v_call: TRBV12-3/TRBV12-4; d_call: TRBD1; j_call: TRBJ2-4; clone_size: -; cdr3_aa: CASFRDSQNIQYF; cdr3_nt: TGTGCCAGCTTCCGGGACAGCCAAAACATTCAGTACTTC
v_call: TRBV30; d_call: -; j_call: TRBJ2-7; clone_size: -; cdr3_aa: CAWSGSQGEYF; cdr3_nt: TGTGCCTGGAGTGGATCACAGGGAGAGTACTTC
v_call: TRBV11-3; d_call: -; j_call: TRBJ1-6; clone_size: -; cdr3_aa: CASRKIDRNATPLHF; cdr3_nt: TGTGCCAGCAGGAAGATAGACAGAAATGCGACACCCCTCCACTTT
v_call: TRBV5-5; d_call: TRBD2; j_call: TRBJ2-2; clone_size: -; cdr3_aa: CASSLPGLAGNTGELFF; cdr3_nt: TGTGCCAGCAGCTTACCGGGACTAGCGGGGAACACCGGGGAGCTGTTTTTT
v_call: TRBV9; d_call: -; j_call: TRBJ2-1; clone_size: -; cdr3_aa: CASSGGEGHLSIHEQFF; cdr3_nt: TGTGCCAGCAGCGGAGGAGAGGGACACCTGTCGATCCATGAGCAGTTCTTC
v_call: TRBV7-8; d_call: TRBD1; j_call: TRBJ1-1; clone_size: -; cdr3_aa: CASSVVPGQGAEAFF; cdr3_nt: TGTGCCAGCAGCGTAGTACCGGGACAGGGGGCTGAAGCTTTCTTT
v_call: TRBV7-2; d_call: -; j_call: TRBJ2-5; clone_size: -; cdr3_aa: CASSSSGTQYF; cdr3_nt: TGTGCCAGCAGCTCAAGTGGGACCCAGTACTTC
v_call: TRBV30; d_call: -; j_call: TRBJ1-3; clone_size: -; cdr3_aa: CAWSVQLSGNTIYF; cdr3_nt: TGTGCCTGGAGTGTACAACTATCTGGAAACACCATATATTTT
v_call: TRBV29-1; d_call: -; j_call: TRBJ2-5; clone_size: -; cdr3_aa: CSVVRTVEAAQYF; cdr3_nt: TGCAGCGTTGTTAGGACGGTGGAGGCGGCCCAGTACTTC
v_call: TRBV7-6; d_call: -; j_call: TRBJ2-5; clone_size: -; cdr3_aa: CASSFQETQYF; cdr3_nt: TGTGCCAGCAGCTTCCAAGAGACCCAGTACTTC
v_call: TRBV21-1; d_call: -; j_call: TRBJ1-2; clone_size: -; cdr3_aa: CASSKDPGQSTYGYTF; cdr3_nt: TGTGCCAGCAGCAAAGACCCGGGACAGTCTACCTATGGCTACACCTTC
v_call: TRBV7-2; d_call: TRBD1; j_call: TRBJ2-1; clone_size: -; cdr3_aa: CASSLGGGQTYNEQFF; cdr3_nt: TGTGCCAGCAGCTTAGGTGGGGGACAGACCTACAATGAGCAGTTCTTC
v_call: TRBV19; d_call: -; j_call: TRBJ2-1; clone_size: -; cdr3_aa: CASRDSRADNEQFF; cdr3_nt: TGTGCCAGTAGGGACTCTAGGGCGGACAATGAGCAGTTCTTC
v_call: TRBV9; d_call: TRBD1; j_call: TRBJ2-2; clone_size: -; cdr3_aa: CASSNNLDRGPRANTGELFF; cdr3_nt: TGTGCCAGCAGCAATAATCTCGACAGGGGGCCCCGCGCGAACACCGGGGAGCTGTTTTTT
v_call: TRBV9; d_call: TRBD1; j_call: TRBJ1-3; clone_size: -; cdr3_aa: CASSKDRASGNTIYF; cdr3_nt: TGTGCCAGCAGCAAGGACAGGGCCTCTGGAAACACCATATATTTT
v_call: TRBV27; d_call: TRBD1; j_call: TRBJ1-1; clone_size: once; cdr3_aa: CASSSPYQGQVNTEAFF; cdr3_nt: TGTGCCAGCAGTTCCCCCTACCAAGGACAGGTGAACACTGAAGCTTTCTTT
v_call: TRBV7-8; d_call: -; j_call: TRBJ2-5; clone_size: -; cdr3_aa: CASSLDPQAAQETQYF; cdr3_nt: TGTGCCAGCAGCTTAGACCCTCAGGCAGCCCAAGAGACCCAGTACTTC
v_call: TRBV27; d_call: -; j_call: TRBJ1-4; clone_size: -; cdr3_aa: CASSSWGEAATNEKLFF; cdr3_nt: TGTGCCAGCAGTTCCTGGGGGGAGGCAGCAACTAATGAAAAACTGTTTTTT